Each of the 13 T cell receptor beta chains below was sequenced from the same sample in a study of Ad26.COV2.S vaccination and SARS-CoV-2 variants. Described treatment: over 15 received Ad26.COV2.S at low or high dose, single or two shots; 5 received placebo; per-sample allocation not given. At day 63 after the first vaccine or placebo injection, samples were drawn. TCRdb's copy holds only in-frame clones and misses some; the assay was immunoSEQ multiplex PCR. The table has 300,000 to 400,000 clones, 86% seen once; the top ten hold over 8.5%. Source: peripheral blood, taken in a trial of Ad26.COV2.S vaccine versus placebo. Source of these receptors: a person aged 18-60 years who received the Ad26.COV2.S COVID-19 vaccine or a placebo.

V is TRBV7-2 and J is TRBJ2-1; 8 bases align to TRBD1. The CDR3 sequence is 15 residues long. J gave up 4 bases and V 4 bases, and 6 bases lay outside the gene matches. The germline gives CDR1 SGHTA, CDR2 FQGNSA. The CDR3 DNA is TGTGCCAGCAGCTCAGGACAGGGCATTTACAATGAGCAGTTCTTC. The encoded protein is CASSSGQGIYNEQFF.

The chain recombines TRBV6-6 with TRBJ2-1; 11 bases map to TRBD1. This CDR3 is 19 amino acids long. Trimming cost V 5 bases and J 1 base; bases outside gene matches: 13. CDR1 and CDR2 (germline): MNHNY, SVGAGI (reference sequence). CDR3 sequence reads: CASSPPGQGEVGSYNEQFF. The CDR3 DNA reads TGTGCCAGCAGTCCCCCGGGACAGGGGGAAGTAGGGTCCTACAATGAGCAGTTCTTC.

This clone was recorded only once. The genes are TRBV18 and TRBJ1-5; D is undetermined. The germline V gene encodes CDR1 KGHSH and CDR2 LQKENI. V shed 1 base and J shed 7 bases, with 8 bases lying between them. CDR3 length equals 13 residues. CDR3: CASSPLVGQPQHF. The DNA of the CDR3 is TGTGCCAGCTCACCACTGGTAGGGCAGCCCCAGCATTTT.

The genes are TRBV28 and TRBJ2-7; 8 nucleotides align to TRBD2. V shed 2 bases and J 4 bases; nucleotides not matched to a gene: 10. There are 16 residues in the CDR3. CDR1 is MDHEN, CDR2 SYDVKM, per germline. The CDR3 loop reads CASSLLIGGGKYEQYF. The DNA for the CDR3 is TGTGCCAGCAGTTTACTAATTGGCGGGGGGAAGTACGAGCAGTACTTC.

V usage is TRBV6-2 or TRBV6-3 and J usage is TRBJ2-5, with D hard to call. The germline CDR1 and CDR2 sequences are MNHEY and SVGEGT. The CDR3 runs 15 residues. Trimming took 3 bases from V and 4 from J, leaving 15 bases between them. For the CDR3, the DNA is TGTGCCAGCAGTTATGAGGAGCCCCGGTCAGAGACCCAGTACTTC. This translates into CASSYEEPRSETQYF.

The chain links TRBV19 to TRBJ1-6; TRBD1 matches at 9 bases. The CDR3 loop spans 15 amino acids. The germline CDR1 and CDR2 sequences are LNHDA and SQIVND (reference sequence). With 5 bases clipped from V and 7 bases from J, the junction kept 6 bases outside the gene matches. The CDR3 bases are TGTGCCAGTAGTCCGGGACAGGGAGAAAATTCACCCCTCCACTTT. It specifies CASSPGQGENSPLHF.

V usage is TRBV3-1 (or the pseudogene TRBV3-2) and J usage is TRBJ2-3; 8 bases line up with TRBD2. The CDR3 has 15 amino acids. V was pared by 4 bases and J by 2 bases, with 5 bases of the junction left unmatched. The germline V gene encodes CDR1 LGHDT and CDR2 YNNKEL (reference sequence). The DNA of the CDR3 is TGTGCCAGCAGCCCGTCTAGCGGGCCCACAGATACGCAGTATTTT. Translation: CASSPSSGPTDTQYF.

This clone was counted a single time. The chain combines TRBV5-5 with TRBJ1-2; D unresolved. CDR1 and CDR2 from the germline V gene are SGHKS and YYEKEE (reference sequence). The length of the CDR3 is 12 residues. Between the trimmed V and J ends, which lost 0 bases and 6 bases, there was a span of 6 bases. This CDR3 is CASSLGGNGYTF. In DNA form, the CDR3 reads TGTGCCAGCAGCTTGGGAGGGAATGGCTACACCTTC.

This clone was counted once. The genes are TRBV12-3 or TRBV12-4 and TRBJ2-7, with TRBD1 as a possible D gene (6 bases). Deletions cut 6 bases from V and 2 bases from J, with 11 bases between. The length of the CDR3 is 13 residues. The CDR3 DNA is TGTGCCAGCAGACACGGGACAACCTACGAGCAGTACTTC. Translating it yields CASRHGTTYEQYF.

V and J are TRBV19 and TRBJ1-3; TRBD1 agrees at 10 bases. This CDR3 comprises 15 residues. The germline gives CDR1 LNHDA, CDR2 SQIVND (reference sequence). V dropped 10 bases and J dropped 2; count of bases not matched to a gene: 8. CDR3 protein: CATLGQGVTGNTIYF. The CDR3 coding sequence is TGTGCCACGCTTGGACAGGGGGTGACTGGAAACACCATATATTTT.

The rearrangement joins TRBV5-1 to TRBJ2-2; D is ambiguous. The V end lost 0 bases, the J end lost 4 bases, and 7 bases lay between the germline ends. The CDR3 covers 14 residues. The germline V gene encodes CDR1 SGHRS and CDR2 YFSETQ. This chain's CDR3 is CASSLDRSTGELFF. The DNA of the CDR3 is TGCGCCAGCAGCTTGGACCGGTCCACCGGGGAGCTGTTTTTT.

The chain links TRBV11-2 to TRBJ1-3; D is unresolved. Between the trimmed V and J ends, which lost 9 bases and 1 base, there was a span of 7 bases. This CDR3 is built from 12 residues. Per germline, CDR1 SGHAT and CDR2 FQNNGV. For the CDR3, the DNA is TGTGCCAGTGGGGAGTCTGGAAACACCATATATTTT. Translated, it gives CASGESGNTIYF.

V usage is TRBV7-6 and J usage is TRBJ2-7, with 13 bases matching TRBD2. The CDR3 has 15 residues. CDR1 and CDR2 from the germline V gene are SGHVS and FNYEAQ. With V trimmed by 4 bases and J by 4 bases, 4 bases remained unmatched. CDR3 region: CASSSSTSGGYEQYF. CDR3 DNA: TGTGCCAGCAGCTCCTCGACTAGCGGGGGGTACGAGCAGTACTTC.